The rows below give T cell receptor beta chains drawn from one sample of a study of regulatory T cells in long-lasting Graves disease. TCRdb reanalysed the multiplex PCR reads using MiXCR and keeps one entry per CDR3 protein. Counted here are 350,000 to 550,000 distinct CDR3 sequences, about 15% occurring once; the ten biggest clones make up roughly 18%. In addition, the sample was reused for a study of T cells in Graves' hyperthyroidism and ophthalmopathy.

Sequencing used peripheral blood mononuclear cells (PBMCs), obtained at new diagnosis, from a patient treated with antithyroid drugs. All receptors derive from a woman between 45 and 60 years old with Graves disease. CDR3s include the opening cysteine and the closing phenylalanine or tryptophan. The D gene is left open where the match is weak. Expanded clones get a size class; other rows say once, few or many, or leave the size out.

abundance,v_gene,j_gene,d_gene,CDR3nt,CDR3aa
few,TRBV7-9,TRBJ2-1,.,TGTGCCAGCAGCTTAGTTCTGGGACTCTACAATGAGCAGTTCTTC,CASSLVLGLYNEQFF
.,TRBV9,TRBJ1-4,.,TGTGCCAGCAGCGTCAAGGGGGAAACTAATGAAAAACTGTTTTTT,CASSVKGETNEKLFF
.,TRBV6-1,TRBJ1-4,.,TGTGCCAGCAGTCACAGGGATACTAATGAAAAACTGTTTTTT,CASSHRDTNEKLFF
few,TRBV6-1,TRBJ1-5,.,TGTGCCAGCAGAGAAGAACAGGGAGGGATACATAGCAATCAGCCCCAGCATTTT,CASREEQGGIHSNQPQHF
few,TRBV13,TRBJ2-1,TRBD2,TGTGCCAGCAAGATACTAGCGGCATACAATGAGCAGTTCTTC,CASKILAAYNEQFF
.,TRBV6-1,TRBJ2-7,TRBD2,TGTGCCAGCAGCCCGGGGGGGGGAAAAGGGTACGAGCAGTACTTC,CASSPGGGKGYEQYF
many,TRBV5-1,TRBJ2-7,TRBD2,TGCGCCAGCAGCGGGGGAGCGGGAGGGGACGAGCAGTACTTC,CASSGGAGGDEQYF
many,TRBV7-9,TRBJ2-5,TRBD2,TGTGCCAGCAGCTTAGCGGGAGGGGAGACCCAGTACTTC,CASSLAGGETQYF
many,TRBV11-2,TRBJ2-2,TRBD1,TGTGCCAGCAGCTCGCTCCTGGGACAGCCAAACACCGGGGAGCTGTTTTTT,CASSSLLGQPNTGELFF
.,TRBV7-9,TRBJ2-5,.,TGTGCCAGCAGCCTTTCTCTCAGGAGTAGGGAGACCCAGTACTTC,CASSLSLRSRETQYF
.,TRBV4-1,TRBJ2-1,TRBD2,TGCGCCAGCAGCCAAGAACTAGCGGACAATGAGCAGTTCTTC,CASSQELADNEQFF
.,TRBV18,TRBJ2-7,.,TGTGCCAGCTCACCATCTACAGGGTCGTACGAGCAGTACTTC,CASSPSTGSYEQYF
.,TRBV10-2,TRBJ2-1,.,TGCGCCAGCAGTGAGACCGCCCCCTACAATGAGCAGTTCTTC,CASSETAPYNEQFF
.,TRBV20-1,TRBJ2-6,TRBD2,TGCAGTACACCGGGACTAGATTCCGGTGCCAACGTCCTGACTTTC,CSTPGLDSGANVLTF
many,TRBV28,TRBJ1-2,.,TGTGCCAGCCAATGGGGCGGAGAGACTAAGGGGGGCTACACCTTC,CASQWGGETKGGYTF
many,TRBV10-3,TRBJ2-7,TRBD1,TGTGCCATCAGACCAACAGGGGACGAGCAGTACTTC,CAIRPTGDEQYF
few,TRBV2,TRBJ2-7,.,TGTGCCACCGGGTCTAGCATAATCTCCTACGAGCAGTACTTC,CATGSSIISYEQYF
few,TRBV5-1,TRBJ1-5,.,TGCGCCAGCAGTCTGGGCGACAGTTTCAATCAGCCCCAGCATTTT,CASSLGDSFNQPQHF
many,TRBV12-3/TRBV12-4,TRBJ2-2,TRBD1,TGTGCCAGCAGACGGGACAGGGCCACCGGGGAGCTGTTTTTT,CASRRDRATGELFF
.,TRBV5-8,TRBJ1-4,.,TGTGCCAGTGCTGGACAGCCGGCTGAAAAACTGTTTTTT,CASAGQPAEKLFF
few,TRBV6-2/TRBV6-3,TRBJ2-2,.,TGTGCCAGCGGAATGACAGGGAACACCGGGGAGCTGTTTTTT,CASGMTGNTGELFF
many,TRBV2,TRBJ1-1,.,TGTGCCAGCAGTGAAGCGGGGACTGAAGCTTTCTTT,CASSEAGTEAFF
.,TRBV19,TRBJ2-7,.,TGTGCCAGCTCCCCTTACGACAGCTACGAGCAGTACTTC,CASSPYDSYEQYF
many,TRBV11-2,TRBJ2-1,.,TGTGCCAGCAGCTTTAATTTTGGGGTGAATGAGCAGTTCTTC,CASSFNFGVNEQFF
many,TRBV6-1,TRBJ1-2,TRBD1,TGTGCCAGCAGTGGCCGCCCGGGACAGGGGCAAGGCTATGGCTACACCTTC,CASSGRPGQGQGYGYTF
.,TRBV18,TRBJ2-1,TRBD2,TGTGCCAGCTCACCGTTGACTAGCGGCGTGACCAATGAGCAGTTCTTC,CASSPLTSGVTNEQFF
many,TRBV6-1,TRBJ2-1,TRBD1,TGTGCCAGCAACTCAGACAGGGTGCGAGATGAGCAGTTCTTC,CASNSDRVRDEQFF
many,TRBV6-2/TRBV6-3,TRBJ2-3,TRBD2,TGTGCCAGCAGTTACTTGGGACTAGCGTCGGCAGATACGCAGTATTTT,CASSYLGLASADTQYF
many,TRBV29-1,TRBJ2-1,.,TGCAGCGTTGAAGGCGGGACAGCAAACTACAATGAGCAGTTCTTC,CSVEGGTANYNEQFF
many,TRBV3-1,TRBJ2-5,.,TGTGCCAGCAGCCAAGATACAGCAGGGACCCAGTACTTC,CASSQDTAGTQYF